These 24 T cell receptor beta chains originate from one sample sequenced in a study of Ad26.COV2.S vaccination and SARS-CoV-2 variants. Treatment: 19 received Ad26.COV2.S at low or high dose, single or two shots; roughly five received placebo; per-sample allocation not given. All samples were drawn on day 63, counting from the first vaccine or placebo injection. Sequencing used immunoSEQ multiplex PCR; TCRdb keeps in-frame clones, though not all of them. The data hold some 300,000 clones, with around four fifths observed a single time. This material consisted of peripheral blood, taken in a trial of Ad26.COV2.S vaccine versus placebo. The receptor set was obtained from a person aged 18-65 years who received the Ad26.COV2.S COVID-19 vaccine or a placebo.

The chain employs TRBV6-6 and TRBJ1-3; TRBD1 agrees at 8 bases. This CDR3 contains 16 residues. V gave up 0 bases and J gave up 2 bases; unmatched junction bases: 3. Germline CDR1 is MNHNY and CDR2 is SVGAGI (reference sequence). The CDR3 loop is CASSYSTGDTGNTIYF. For the CDR3, the DNA is TGTGCCAGCAGTTACTCGACAGGGGACACTGGAAACACCATATATTTT.

The chain uses TRBV7-2 and TRBJ2-7; 9 nucleotides match TRBD2. CDR3 length: 15 residues. The V gene's germline CDR1 is SGHTA and CDR2 FQGNSA. J gave up 7 bases and V 5 bases, and 12 bases lay outside the gene matches. CDR3 sequence: CASSLSGGEWKEQYF. CDR3 DNA sequence: TGTGCCAGCAGCCTTAGCGGGGGTGAATGGAAAGAGCAGTACTTC.

The J gene is TRBJ2-1, the V gene TRBV3-1 (or the pseudogene TRBV3-2); possibly TRBD2 for D (5 bases). CDR3 length: 14 amino acids. In germline, CDR1 is LGHDT, CDR2 YNNKEL (reference sequence). Trimming left V 1 base short and J 4 bases short, with 8 bases between. The CDR3 protein is CASSQVRGYNEQFF. The CDR3 DNA follows: TGTGCCAGCAGCCAAGTGCGAGGGTACAATGAGCAGTTCTTC.

This chain joins TRBV3-1 (or the pseudogene TRBV3-2) and TRBJ1-2; 8 nucleotides match TRBD1. The germline CDR1 and CDR2 sequences are LGHDT and YNNKEL (reference sequence). V shed 4 bases, J shed 6 bases, and the junction held 10 bases outside the gene matches. This CDR3 is built from 15 residues. The CDR3 DNA sequence: TGTGCCAGCAGCCTTGAAGGACAGGGCAGTGATGGCTACACCTTC. Protein sequence: CASSLEGQGSDGYTF.

The V gene is TRBV4-1, the J gene TRBJ2-5; tentative D call: TRBD2 (7 bases). The ends were cut back, 2 bases at V and 5 bases at J, with 15 bases in the middle. CDR3 length equals 15 residues. Germline V gives CDR1 MGHRA, CDR2 YSYEKL. In DNA, the CDR3 is TGCGCCAGCAGCCAATCCCCGGGGGGACATGAGACCCAGTACTTC. It specifies CASSQSPGGHETQYF.

V gene TRBV27 combines with J gene TRBJ2-5, with TRBD2 matching over 10 bases. The J segment lost 2 bases and the V segment lost 5 bases, leaving 8 bases of the junction unmatched. The germline gives CDR1 MNHEY, CDR2 SMNVEV (reference sequence). This CDR3 is built from 16 residues. CDR3 region: CASSPGTSELQETQYF. For the CDR3, the DNA is TGTGCCAGCAGTCCGGGGACTAGCGAGCTTCAAGAGACCCAGTACTTC.

This clone was detected only once. The V and J genes are TRBV5-1 and TRBJ2-3; no clear D. Germline loops: CDR1 SGHRS, CDR2 YFSETQ. V dropped 4 bases and J dropped 0 bases, with 3 bases sitting between them. The CDR3 is 12 amino acids. The CDR3 nucleotides are TGCGCCAGCAGCGTTAGCACAGATACGCAGTATTTT. Encoded protein: CASSVSTDTQYF. The full variable domain, rest sourced from reference TRBV5-1 and TRBJ2-3, is KAGVTQTPRYLIKTRGQQVTLSCSPISGHRSVSWYQQTPGQGLQFLFEYFSETQRNKGNFPGRFSGRQFSNSRSEMNVSTLELGDSALYLCASSVSTDTQYFGPGTRLTVL.

The J gene is TRBJ1-4, the V gene TRBV28, with 8 bases matching TRBD1. Looked up from germline, CDR1 is MDHEN and CDR2 is SYDVKM. The CDR3 loop spans 13 amino acids. After removal of 6 bases from V and 8 bases from J, the junction contained 5 bases not matched to a gene. The CDR3 here is CASRDRAGEKLFF. The CDR3 DNA is TGTGCCAGCAGGGACAGGGCTGGCGAAAAACTGTTTTTT.

The J gene is TRBJ1-1, the V gene TRBV7-9, with D possibly being TRBD1 (6 bases). The V end lost 3 bases, the J end lost 4 bases, and 15 bases lay between the germline ends. The CDR3 is made up of 15 amino acids. Germline CDR1 and CDR2: SEHNR and FQNEAQ (reference sequence). CDR3 in DNA: TGTGCCAGCAGCTTCGAACAGGGACGGGGCACTGAAGCTTTCTTT. This translates into CASSFEQGRGTEAFF. The full variable domain, its missing parts supplied by reference TRBV7-9 and TRBJ1-1, is DTGVSQNPRHKITKRGQNVTFRCDPISEHNRLYWYRQTLGQGPEFLTYFQNEAQLEKSRLLSDRFSAERPKGSFSTLEIQRTEQGDSAMYLCASSFEQGRGTEAFFGQGTRLTVV.

The CDR3 nucleotides are TGTGCCAGCAGCTTAGCAGCGACTAGCGGGGCGAACACCGGGGAGCTGTTTTTT. Its protein is CASSLAATSGANTGELFF. The chain has TRBV7-9 and TRBJ2-2; TRBD2 agrees at 11 bases. V lost 0 bases and J lost 0; bases outside the gene matches: 3. CDR1 and CDR2 (germline): SEHNR, FQNEAQ (reference sequence). The CDR3 has 18 amino acids.

The rearrangement uses TRBV5-1 and TRBJ2-1; no firm D call. The CDR3 sequence is 12 residues long. The ends were cut back, 2 bases at V and 7 bases at J, with 7 bases in the middle. In germline, CDR1 is SGHRS, CDR2 YFSETQ. The CDR3 DNA follows: TGCGCCAGCAGCTTTCGGTTAAATGAGCAGTTCTTC. Residues: CASSFRLNEQFF.

The chain couples TRBV15 to TRBJ1-3; TRBD1 might be the D (5 bases). V gave up 5 bases and J gave up 0 bases, with 11 bases separating them. Germline CDR1 is LNHNV and CDR2 is YYDKDF (reference sequence). This CDR3 contains 15 residues. In DNA form, the CDR3 reads TGTGCCACCAGCTATCAGGGTAACTCTGGAAACACCATATATTTT. Amino acids: CATSYQGNSGNTIYF.

This chain uses TRBV4-2 with TRBJ2-1; no clear D gene. With 0 bases removed from V and 10 bases from J, the gap between germline ends came to 4 bases. The CDR3 has 11 amino acids. CDR1 is LGHNA, CDR2 YNFKEQ, per germline. DNA for the CDR3: TGTGCCAGCAGCCAAGAGGGAGAGCAGTTCTTC. Translated, it gives CASSQEGEQFF.

This chain connects TRBV7-2 to TRBJ1-5; D unclear. This CDR3 region has 15 residues. Germline values: CDR1 SGHTA, CDR2 FQGNSA. The germline V and J ends were trimmed by 3 bases and 4 bases, with 13 bases remaining between them. The CDR3 coding sequence is TGTGCCAGCAGCTTGTACGGGGTCGAAAATCAGCCCCAGCATTTT. Its protein product is CASSLYGVENQPQHF.

The chain links TRBV6-4 to TRBJ1-2; D perhaps matches TRBD1 (5 bases). V was pared by 6 bases and J by 6 bases, with 14 bases between. This CDR3 spans 13 amino acids. Germline V CDR1 and CDR2: MRHNA, SNTAGT. As DNA, the CDR3 is TGTGCCAGCAGAGAGACAGCGTTTCATGGCTACACCTTC. It is translated as CASRETAFHGYTF.

This chain connects TRBV2 to TRBJ1-2; D call uncertain. Between the trimmed V and J ends, which lost 8 bases and 1 base, there was a span of 11 bases. CDR3 length: 13 amino acids. CDR1 SNHLY and CDR2 FYNNEI come from the germline V gene. CDR3 region: CASGVGLNYGYTF. Here the CDR3 DNA reads TGTGCCAGCGGGGTCGGACTTAACTATGGCTACACCTTC.

In DNA form, the CDR3 reads TGTGCCAGCCTGGGACAGGGGAGAGGCTACACCTTC. It codes for CASLGQGRGYTF. The rearrangement uses TRBV12-3 or TRBV12-4 and TRBJ1-2, with 10 nucleotides matching TRBD1. The CDR3 has 12 residues. V shed 8 bases and J 8 bases; nucleotides not matched to a gene: 5.

This clone was found a few times. The chain uses TRBV3-1 (or the pseudogene TRBV3-2) and TRBJ1-3; 8 nucleotides line up with TRBD1. The V gene end was trimmed by 4 bases and the J gene end by 3 bases; junction bases not matched to a gene: 5. The V gene's germline CDR1 is LGHDT and CDR2 YNNKEL (reference sequence). CDR3 length: 15 amino acids. The CDR3 DNA sequence: TGTGCCAGCAGCCCGAGACAGGGGTTTGGAAACACCATATATTTT. Its protein product is CASSPRQGFGNTIYF.

The chain uses TRBV5-4 and TRBJ2-5; weak D call: TRBD2 (6 bases). Germline V gene lookup returns CDR1 SGHNT and CDR2 YYREEE (reference sequence). The CDR3 length is 16 residues. Trimming left V 2 bases short and J 4 bases short, with 18 bases between. CDR3 nucleotide sequence: TGTGCCAGCAGCTTATTCCACGCCGGGGGTTCAGAGACCCAGTACTTC. Translation gives CASSLFHAGGSETQYF.

The CDR3 protein is CASSLGPGRLAQPQYF. The DNA of the CDR3 is TGTGCCAGCAGTTTGGGACCGGGGAGGCTGGCTCAGCCCCAGTATTTT. The rearrangement uses TRBV28 and TRBJ1-5; possibly TRBD2 for D (6 bases). The DNA end is more similar to TRBJ2-3, so the J call may be wrong. The CDR3 covers 16 residues. The germline V gene encodes CDR1 MDHEN and CDR2 SYDVKM.

V gene TRBV19 combines with J gene TRBJ1-2; TRBD1 aligns across 12 bases. V trimming: 10 bases; J trimming: 8 bases; junction bases outside the gene matches: 11. Germline CDR1 and CDR2: LNHDA and SQIVND (reference sequence). The CDR3 runs 14 residues. CDR3 sequence: CATRPGQGAWGYTF. The CDR3, as DNA: TGTGCCACCCGACCGGGACAGGGGGCGTGGGGCTACACCTTC. The full variable domain, with the rest looked up from reference TRBV19 and TRBJ1-2, is DGGITQSPKYLFRKEGQNVTLSCEQNLNHDAMYWYRQDPGQGLRLIYYSQIVNDFQKGDIAEGYSVSREKKESFPLTVTSAQKNPTAFYLCATRPGQGAWGYTFGSGTRLTVV.

This clone appeared a few times. The chain recombines TRBV11-2 with TRBJ2-5; no clear D gene. In germline, CDR1 is SGHAT, CDR2 FQNNGV. Trimming shortened V by 5 bases and J by 4 bases, and 8 bases separated the two germline ends. The CDR3 spans 12 residues. Here the CDR3 DNA reads TGTGCCAGCAGCGCGGTAGGAGAGACCCAGTACTTC. It yields the protein CASSAVGETQYF.

The rearrangement links TRBV5-1 to TRBJ2-7; D ambiguous. The CDR3 length is 12 residues. Per germline, CDR1 SGHRS and CDR2 YFSETQ. Trimming removed 8 bases at V and 0 bases at J, with 9 bases between. DNA of the CDR3: TGCGCCAGTGGATTCAACTCCTACGAGCAGTACTTC. Its translation: CASGFNSYEQYF.

This clone was seen a handful of times. The chain joins TRBV2 to TRBJ1-6; the D gene is possibly TRBD1 (6 bases). Trimming took 3 bases from V and 6 from J, leaving 12 bases between them. Germline values: CDR1 SNHLY, CDR2 FYNNEI. The CDR3 extends over 15 amino acids. CDR3 DNA sequence: TGTGCCAGCAGTGAGTCTGGCAGGGGTAATTCACCCCTCCACTTT. This codes for CASSESGRGNSPLHF. The whole variable domain, filled in from reference TRBV2 and TRBJ1-6, reads EPEVTQTPSHQVTQMGQEVILRCVPISNHLYFYWYRQILGQKVEFLVSFYNNEISEKSEIFDDQFSVERPDGSNFTLKIRSTKLEDSAMYFCASSESGRGNSPLHFGNGTRLTVT.